These 5 T cell receptor beta chains were all obtained from the same sample, sequenced in a study of blood T cell repertoires in COVID-19. Sequenced by immunoSEQ multiplex PCR; TCRdb stores in-frame clones only, minus some. The data show fewer than 500,000 clones, 75% to 90% seen once. Sequencing input: peripheral blood. The receptors were sampled from a young woman with active or convalescent COVID-19.

This chain joins TRBV5-1 and TRBJ2-5; unclear D gene. The CDR3 is made up of 16 amino acids. V dropped 1 base and J dropped 2 bases, with 15 bases sitting between them. Germline loops: CDR1 SGHRS, CDR2 YFSETQ. CDR3 residues: CASSLSPVAVQETQYF. The DNA for the CDR3 is TGCGCCAGCAGCTTGTCACCGGTCGCCGTTCAAGAGACCCAGTACTTC. Variable domain in full (rest from reference TRBV5-1 and TRBJ2-5): KAGVTQTPRYLIKTRGQQVTLSCSPISGHRSVSWYQQTPGQGLQFLFEYFSETQRNKGNFPGRFSGRQFSNSRSEMNVSTLELGDSALYLCASSLSPVAVQETQYFGPGTRLLVL.

A few counts support this clone. The rearrangement joins TRBV27 to TRBJ2-7, with a weak D call TRBD1 (6 bases). This CDR3 comprises 13 residues. Deletions cut 2 bases from V and 12 bases from J, with 17 bases between. Germline CDR1 MNHEY, CDR2 SMNVEV (reference sequence). CDR3 residues: CASSLGAGALRYF. The CDR3 nucleotides read TGTGCCAGCAGTTTAGGGGCAGGGGCTTTACGGTACTTC.

The gene calls are TRBV27 and TRBJ1-6, with TRBD1 matching over 7 bases. V dropped 0 bases and J dropped 10; count of bases not matched to a gene: 3. The CDR3 is 14 amino acids. Germline V gene sequence: CDR1 MNHEY, CDR2 SMNVEV (reference sequence). The CDR3 sequence is CASSLSGGGSPLHF. CDR3 DNA: TGTGCCAGCAGTTTATCAGGGGGCGGATCACCCCTCCACTTT.

This rearrangement joins TRBV7-2 to TRBJ2-3; 7 nucleotides match TRBD2. Trimming at V came to 5 bases and at J to 0 bases, leaving 5 bases not matched to a gene. Germline V gives CDR1 SGHTA, CDR2 FQGNSA. The CDR3 covers 15 residues. The CDR3 protein is CASSPRGVSTDTQYF. The CDR3 DNA is TGTGCCAGCAGCCCTCGGGGGGTTAGCACAGATACGCAGTATTTT. The full variable domain, rest sourced from reference TRBV7-2 and TRBJ2-3, is GAGVSQSPSNKVTEKGKDVELRCDPISGHTALYWYRQSLGQGLEFLIYFQGNSAPDKSGLPSDRFSAERTGGSVSTLTIQRTQQEDSAVYLCASSPRGVSTDTQYFGPGTRLTVL.

V gene TRBV2 combines with J gene TRBJ1-4; no clear D. Germline V gene sequence: CDR1 SNHLY, CDR2 FYNNEI. CDR3 size: 14 residues. V was pared by 4 bases and J by 4 bases, with 10 bases between. The CDR3 coding sequence is TGTGCCAGCAGTGCAGTAGCAGTTAATGAAAAACTGTTTTTT. It encodes CASSAVAVNEKLFF.